One sample yielded the 15 T cell receptor beta chains listed below, sequenced in a study of blood T cell repertoires in COVID-19. Assay: immunoSEQ multiplex PCR; the TCRdb copy retains only in-frame clones and omits some. The data contain around 300,000 clones, 75% to 85% of them singletons. Sample: peripheral blood. Every receptor here comes from a human donor in a cohort sampled during active COVID-19.

This clone turned up a few times. The chain is built from TRBV5-6 and TRBJ1-5, with D possibly TRBD1 on 6 matching bases. The CDR3 runs 16 residues. Germline-derived CDR1 and CDR2 are SGHDT and YYEEEE. Trimming shortened V by 4 bases and J by 0 bases, and 14 bases separated the two germline ends. The CDR3 protein is CASSRWTAYSNQPQHF. Here the CDR3 DNA reads TGTGCCAGCAGCCGATGGACAGCCTATAGCAATCAGCCCCAGCATTTT.

The chain is built from TRBV28 and TRBJ1-2; 7 bases map to TRBD1. V was pared by 10 bases and J by 8 bases, with 7 bases of the junction left unmatched. CDR1 is MDHEN and CDR2 is SYDVKM in the germline V gene. This CDR3 is built from 11 residues. CDR3 sequence: CATTQGGGYTF. The CDR3 DNA is TGTGCCACCACCCAGGGGGGAGGCTACACCTTC.

This chain joins TRBV14 and TRBJ2-7; 11 bases align to TRBD2. Germline V gene sequence: CDR1 SGHDN, CDR2 FVKESK. The CDR3 covers 15 residues. The junction had 3 bases not matched to a gene; V was cut back by 4 bases and J by 1 base. The CDR3 protein is CASSLAGGFSYEQYF. The CDR3 nucleotides are TGTGCCAGCAGCCTAGCGGGGGGGTTTTCCTACGAGCAGTACTTC.

CDR3 bases: TGTGCCAGCAGCCAAAGACTAGCAGAGACCCAGTACTTC. This encodes CASSQRLAETQYF. The J gene is TRBJ2-5, the V gene TRBV3-1 (or the pseudogene TRBV3-2); 7 nucleotides line up with TRBD2. From germline, CDR1 is LGHDT and CDR2 YNNKEL (reference sequence). V shed 2 bases and J 4 bases; nucleotides not matched to a gene: 1. The CDR3 consists of 13 residues.

The chain carries TRBV20-1 and TRBJ1-1; D uncertain. The CDR3 is 10 residues long. The V gene's germline CDR1 is DFQATT and CDR2 SNEGSKA (reference sequence). With 5 bases removed from V and 7 bases from J, the gap between germline ends came to 8 bases. The chain's CDR3 is CSAGRREAFF. CDR3 bases: TGCAGTGCTGGGAGGCGTGAAGCTTTCTTT.

As concerns this clone: Since the CDR3 does not end with the conserved phenylalanine or tryptophan, this likely comes from a read error. Because the CDR3's place on the DNA is in doubt, the DNA is left out and the CDR3 is given as listed by TCRdb. This chain uses TRBV6-4 with TRBJ1-2; TRBD1 reflects the table's D call only, with no check against the DNA. The length of the CDR3 is 8 amino acids, counting both ends. The V gene's germline CDR1 is MRHNA and CDR2 SNTAGT. This CDR3 reads CASSDRQG.

The chain has TRBV19 and TRBJ2-7; weak D call: TRBD2 (5 bases). The CDR3 consists of 14 residues. Between the trimmed V and J ends, which lost 6 bases and 1 base, there was a span of 13 bases. Germline assignment: CDR1 LNHDA and CDR2 SQIVND (reference sequence). CDR3 region: CASSPGIASYEQYF. The CDR3 DNA reads as TGTGCCAGTAGCCCCGGGATAGCGTCCTACGAGCAGTACTTC.

In its sample, this clone was seen once. CDR3 nucleotides: TGCGCCAGCAGCCCCGGGAGTGGTGGCTACACCTTC. This translates into CASSPGSGGYTF. V is TRBV5-1 and J is TRBJ1-2; no reliable D call. The germline V gene encodes CDR1 SGHRS and CDR2 YFSETQ. The CDR3 loop spans 12 amino acids. Trimming left V 4 bases short and J 7 bases short, with 11 bases between.

The chain carries TRBV2 and TRBJ2-7; no clear D. V was clipped by 10 bases and J by 0 bases, with 7 bases between them. CDR1 is SNHLY, CDR2 FYNNEI, per germline. The CDR3 contains 11 residues. CDR3 DNA sequence: TGTGCCACAGCTAGCTCCTACGAGCAGTACTTC. This encodes CATASSYEQYF.

The chain recombines TRBV10-1 with TRBJ2-4; 7 positions agree with TRBD1. The CDR3 runs 14 residues. Germline-derived CDR1 and CDR2 are WNHNN and SYGVQD (reference sequence). The V gene end was trimmed by 5 bases and the J gene end by 1 base; junction bases not matched to a gene: 2. The CDR3 spells CASSPDRAKNIQYF. The CDR3 nucleotides read TGCGCCAGCAGTCCGGACAGGGCCAAAAACATTCAGTACTTC.

V usage is TRBV5-1 and J usage is TRBJ2-7, with D maybe TRBD1 (5 bases). CDR1 SGHRS and CDR2 YFSETQ come from the germline V gene. The CDR3 has 14 amino acids. V was shortened by 1 base and J by 2 bases, with 10 bases between the two germline ends. CDR3 sequence reads: CASSLRRAAYEQYF. The CDR3 DNA reads as TGCGCCAGCAGCTTGCGCAGGGCGGCCTACGAGCAGTACTTC.

This clone has more than one count but fewer than ten. The chain employs TRBV11-2 and TRBJ2-1; 12 bases are shared with TRBD2. Germline assignment: CDR1 SGHAT and CDR2 FQNNGV. The CDR3 covers 15 residues. The junction had 5 bases not matched to a gene; V was cut back by 5 bases and J by 6 bases. The CDR3 DNA reads TGTGCCAGCAGCCGGACTAGCGGGGCCTTCAATGAGCAGTTCTTC. Its protein product is CASSRTSGAFNEQFF.

J is TRBJ1-1 and V is TRBV5-6; D perhaps matches TRBD1 (6 bases). CDR1 and CDR2 from the germline V gene are SGHDT and YYEEEE. CDR3 length: 14 amino acids. The germline V and J ends were trimmed by 0 bases and 0 bases, with 6 bases remaining between them. In nucleotides, the CDR3 is TGTGCCAGCAGCTTGGGGACAGTGAACACTGAAGCTTTCTTT. Protein product: CASSLGTVNTEAFF.

A note on this clone: This may be a read error, as it is one base from a much larger clone. V usage is TRBV7-9 and J usage is TRBJ2-3, with 11 bases aligning to TRBD1. This CDR3 region has 15 residues. CDR1 is SEHNR and CDR2 is FQNEAQ in the germline V gene (reference sequence). With V trimmed by 5 bases and J by 4 bases, 5 bases remained unmatched. The CDR3 spells CASSPGTGGPDTQYF. The DNA of the CDR3 is TGTGCCAGCAGCCCCGGGACAGGGGGACCAGATACGCAGTATTTT. Based on the CDR3 plus reference TRBV7-9 and TRBJ2-3, the full variable domain is DTGVSQNPRHKITKRGQNVTFRCDPISEHNRLYWYRQTLGQGPEFLTYFQNEAQLEKSRLLSDRFSAERPKGSFSTLEIQRTEQGDSAMYLCASSPGTGGPDTQYFGPGTRLTVL.

The V and J genes are TRBV7-3 and TRBJ2-7; maybe TRBD1 (6 bases). Germline V gives CDR1 SGHTA, CDR2 FQGTGA. This CDR3 has 15 amino acids. The V and J ends lost 2 bases and 3 bases respectively, with 14 bases between them. CDR3 residues: CASSLGPGALYEQYF. The CDR3 DNA follows: TGTGCCAGCAGCTTAGGGCCAGGGGCTCTCTACGAGCAGTACTTC.